The 18 T cell receptor beta chains below were found in one sample sequenced in a study of cytomegalovirus exposure and HLA in healthy donors. PCR was performed using 60 Vbeta and 13 Jbeta primers. The protocol was immunoSEQ multiplex PCR, while the TCRdb copy is restricted to in-frame clones and leaves out a portion. The sample yields roughly 70,000 clones, 60% to 85% seen once. Sequencing was carried out using PBMCs. The origin of the receptors is a man between 65 and 85 years old in good health and CMV-seronegative.

The chain employs TRBV19 and TRBJ1-1; D unresolved. The CDR3 totals 13 residues. Trimming stripped 7 bases from V and 2 bases from J, with 11 bases between. Germline CDR1 reads LNHDA; CDR2 reads SQIVND (reference sequence). CDR3 DNA sequence: TGTGCCAGTACCCTGTCTAGAAACACTGAAGCTTTCTTT. Protein: CASTLSRNTEAFF.

The chain is built from TRBV9 and TRBJ2-2, with D possibly matching TRBD1 (5 bases). CDR1 and CDR2 (germline): SGDLS, YYNGEE. The CDR3 is 13 residues long. V lost 4 bases and J 9 bases, leaving 13 bases between the germline ends. The CDR3 nucleotides are TGTGCCAGCAGCCCAGGGTCGTCCCGGGAGCTGTTTTTT. Amino acid sequence: CASSPGSSRELFF.

The CDR3 spells CASTPSGGTYNEQFF. The DNA of the CDR3 is TGTGCCAGCACCCCTAGCGGGGGGACCTACAATGAGCAGTTCTTC. The V call is TRBV7-2, the J call TRBJ2-1, with 11 positions matching TRBD2. This CDR3 comprises 15 residues. Germline V gives CDR1 SGHTA, CDR2 FQGNSA. Trimming removed 7 bases from V and 2 bases from J; junction bases left unmatched: 4.

This clone was observed once. This chain links TRBV25-1 with TRBJ2-7, with 7 nucleotides matching TRBD1. This CDR3 comprises 12 residues. The germline gives CDR1 MGHDK, CDR2 SYGVNS. Trimming cost V 8 bases and J 3 bases; bases outside gene matches: 4. CDR3 DNA sequence: TGTGCCAGCTCGAGACAGGGCTACGAGCAGTACTTC. Amino acid sequence: CASSRQGYEQYF.

This sequence joins TRBV27 and TRBJ2-5, with 10 bases lining up with TRBD2. TRBJ2-7 matches the DNA end more closely, so the J call is doubtful. Germline assignment: CDR1 MNHEY and CDR2 SMNVEV (reference sequence). The CDR3 is made up of 13 amino acids. The CDR3 region has the DNA TGTGCCAGCAGTTTGACTAGCGGGCGCGAGCAGTACTTC. Translated: CASSLTSGREQYF.

The chain recombines TRBV6-5 with TRBJ1-2; 8 bases line up with TRBD1. V lost 5 bases, J lost 0 bases, and 5 bases stayed unmatched. Germline lookup yields CDR1 MNHEY and CDR2 SVGAGI. This CDR3 comprises 15 residues. CDR3 sequence (DNA): TGTGCCAGCAGTCAGCAGGGGGCGTCTAACTATGGCTACACCTTC. Translation: CASSQQGASNYGYTF.

The chain combines TRBV27 with TRBJ2-1; maybe TRBD1 (6 bases). CDR1 MNHEY and CDR2 SMNVEV come from the germline V gene (reference sequence). The germline V and J ends were trimmed by 5 bases and 5 bases, with 10 bases remaining between them. The CDR3 extends over 13 amino acids. In nucleotides, the CDR3 is TGTGCCAGCAGTCTTCAGGGGCACAATGAGCAGTTCTTC. Residues: CASSLQGHNEQFF.

The chain couples TRBV10-2 to TRBJ2-7; maybe TRBD2 (5 bases). This CDR3 comprises 14 residues. Germline V gene lookup returns CDR1 WSHSY and CDR2 SAAADI. V lost 4 bases to trimming and J lost 4 bases, with 14 bases between them. DNA for the CDR3: TGCGCCAGCAGTGGACCTAGGACGGGATACGAGCAGTACTTC. This gives the protein CASSGPRTGYEQYF.

This clone appeared a few times. The chain recombines TRBV6-1 with TRBJ1-1, with a weak D call TRBD1 (6 bases). The length of the CDR3 is 17 residues. CDR1 is MNHNS, CDR2 SASEGT, per germline. V lost 4 bases and J lost 0, with 18 bases in between. In DNA form, the CDR3 reads TGTGCCAGCAGTGGTGCAGGGGTGCCCAGGATGAACACTGAAGCTTTCTTT. The encoded protein is CASSGAGVPRMNTEAFF.

The rearrangement links TRBV27 to TRBJ1-2, with D perhaps TRBD1 (5 bases). V was trimmed by 4 bases and J by 4 bases, leaving 13 bases between them. The V gene's germline CDR1 is MNHEY and CDR2 SMNVEV (reference sequence). The CDR3 totals 14 residues. The CDR3 sequence is CASSSAGPPYGYTF. The CDR3 DNA is TGTGCCAGCAGTTCGGCAGGGCCCCCCTATGGCTACACCTTC.

This clone was found a few times. At one boundary the junction diverges from the germline segment, which might be a read error. V is TRBV7-7 and J is TRBJ2-5; TRBD1 matches 7 bases. CDR3 length equals 14 residues. Germline V gives CDR1 SSHAT, CDR2 FNYEAQ (reference sequence). Here the CDR3 DNA reads TGTGCTAGCAGCTTAGGACAGGTCCGAGAGACCCAGTACTTC. Translated: CASSLGQVRETQYF.

The chain employs TRBV28 and TRBJ1-4; D uncertain. CDR1 and CDR2 from the germline V gene are MDHEN and SYDVKM. V gave up 5 bases and J gave up 7 bases, with 14 bases separating them. The CDR3 is 14 residues long. The CDR3 DNA follows: TGTGCCAGCAGTCCTGTGCTGGGAGGTGAAAAACTGTTTTTT. It translates to CASSPVLGGEKLFF.

About this clone: An end of the junction differs from the germline gene, which may be a read error. This sequence joins TRBV7-9 and TRBJ1-6; D is unclear. The germline gives CDR1 SEHNR, CDR2 FQNEAQ (reference sequence). This CDR3 is built from 18 residues. The CDR3 sequence: CSSSLSTSRTGSSSPLHF. CDR3 sequence (DNA): TGTTCCAGCAGCTTAAGTACTTCTCGGACCGGGAGTTCCTCACCCCTCCACTTT.

The V call is TRBV7-9, the J call TRBJ2-1; TRBD2 aligns across 10 bases. Germline V CDR1 and CDR2: SEHNR, FQNEAQ (reference sequence). V was clipped by 4 bases and J by 8 bases; unmatched bases: 8. The CDR3 totals 15 residues. CDR3 DNA: TGTGCCAGCAGCTCACTAGCGGGACTGGTCGATGAGCAGTTCTTC. Amino acids: CASSSLAGLVDEQFF.

This clone has just a few counts. This chain links TRBV4-2 with TRBJ2-1, with 7 bases aligning to TRBD2. Germline loops: CDR1 LGHNA, CDR2 YNFKEQ. The CDR3 runs to 17 residues. After removal of 0 bases from V and 4 bases from J, the junction contained 9 bases not matched to a gene. This CDR3 reads CASSQDLASGYYNEQFF. CDR3 bases: TGTGCCAGCAGCCAAGATCTCGCTAGCGGTTATTACAATGAGCAGTTCTTC.

The chain carries TRBV27 and TRBJ2-7; 8 nucleotides match TRBD1. The V and J ends lost 3 bases and 4 bases, in that order; junction bases with no gene match: 11. Germline loops: CDR1 MNHEY, CDR2 SMNVEV (reference sequence). The CDR3 is 16 residues long. In DNA form, the CDR3 reads TGTGCCAGCAGTTTGAGAATCCCGGGACAGGAGTACGAGCAGTACTTC. Its translation: CASSLRIPGQEYEQYF.

The genes are TRBV7-2 and TRBJ2-3, with D tentatively TRBD2 (5 bases). Between the trimmed V and J ends, which lost 1 base and 2 bases, there was a span of 10 bases. The CDR3 has 15 amino acids. From germline, CDR1 is SGHTA and CDR2 FQGNSA. The CDR3 region is CASSLDTGNTDTQYF. CDR3 nucleotides: TGTGCCAGCAGCTTAGATACGGGAAACACAGATACGCAGTATTTT.

This sequence joins TRBV5-1 and TRBJ2-3; 13 bases align to TRBD2. With 2 bases clipped from V and 3 bases from J, the junction kept 9 bases outside the gene matches. Germline V gives CDR1 SGHRS, CDR2 YFSETQ. The CDR3 has 18 amino acids. CDR3 DNA: TGCGCCAGCAGCTTCGGACTAGCGGGAGAGGTGGGGACAGATACGCAGTATTTT. Translating it yields CASSFGLAGEVGTDTQYF.